One and the same sample provided the 17 T cell receptor beta chains below, sequenced in a study of T cell changes during pregnancy in multiple sclerosis. The assay was immunoSEQ multiplex PCR, and TCRdb's table has in-frame clones only and misses some. This table has around 69,000 clones, around 90% appearing once. The sequenced sample was peripheral blood, obtained in the second trimester of pregnancy. The source of these receptors is a female donor in good health, enrolled as a control in a pregnancy study.

This clone was detected only once. V gene TRBV4-2 combines with J gene TRBJ2-3; TRBD2 agrees at 14 bases. CDR3 length equals 16 residues. Germline V lookup: CDR1 LGHNA, CDR2 YNFKEQ. V lost 5 bases, J lost 5 bases, and 6 bases stayed unmatched. CDR3 DNA sequence: TGTGCCAGCAGCGTTTCCGGGACTAGCGGGGGAGATACGCAGTATTTT. Its translation is CASSVSGTSGGDTQYF.

In this sample, this clone turned up once. J is TRBJ2-2 and V is TRBV4-1; maybe TRBD2 (6 bases). Trimming took off 1 base at V and 1 base at J, with 10 bases between the two ends. This CDR3 comprises 16 residues. Germline CDR1 and CDR2: MGHRA and YSYEKL. The chain's CDR3 is CASSQVGTQNTGELFF. For the CDR3, the DNA is TGCGCCAGCAGCCAAGTTGGGACTCAGAACACCGGGGAGCTGTTTTTT.

The rearrangement links TRBV28 to TRBJ2-5; TRBD2 might be the D (6 bases). The germline gives CDR1 MDHEN, CDR2 SYDVKM. The CDR3 covers 13 residues. The germline V and J ends were trimmed by 4 bases and 1 base, with 7 bases remaining between them. CDR3: CASSSGGQETQYF. CDR3 nucleotides: TGTGCCAGCAGTTCCGGGGGCCAAGAGACCCAGTACTTC.

V usage is TRBV15 and J usage is TRBJ2-1; 11 bases match TRBD2. The CDR3 has 15 amino acids. V dropped 5 bases and J dropped 7; count of bases not matched to a gene: 7. Germline CDR1 is LNHNV and CDR2 is YYDKDF (reference sequence). CDR3 region: CATSPGLAGYNEQFF. The CDR3 region has the DNA TGTGCCACCAGCCCCGGACTAGCGGGTTATAATGAGCAGTTCTTC.

The rearrangement uses TRBV7-9 and TRBJ1-4, with 10 bases that match TRBD1. CDR1 is SEHNR and CDR2 is FQNEAQ in the germline V gene (reference sequence). The CDR3 has 15 amino acids. Trimming cost V 5 bases and J 7 bases; bases outside gene matches: 7. This CDR3 is CASSHTTGGFEKLFF. CDR3 coding DNA: TGTGCCAGCAGCCATACGACAGGGGGCTTTGAAAAACTGTTTTTT.

The chain employs TRBV6-1 and TRBJ2-7; possibly TRBD1 for D (7 bases). V was shortened by 0 bases and J by 3 bases, with 12 bases between the two germline ends. Looked up from germline, CDR1 is MNHNS and CDR2 is SASEGT. CDR3 size: 15 residues. In DNA form, the CDR3 reads TGTGCCAGCAGTGAAGCGGAGGGGGCCAACTACGAGCAGTACTTC. This gives the protein CASSEAEGANYEQYF.

The chain uses TRBV5-1 and TRBJ1-6, with TRBD1 as a possible D gene (6 bases). V was clipped by 4 bases and J by 8 bases, with 10 bases between them. CDR1 and CDR2 (germline): SGHRS, YFSETQ. This CDR3 has 13 amino acids. The CDR3 DNA is TGCGCCAGCAGCGCGGACAGTCATTCACCCCTCCACTTT. It codes for CASSADSHSPLHF.

This rearrangement joins TRBV2 to TRBJ2-5; D remains unclear. The CDR3 loop spans 11 amino acids. The V gene's germline CDR1 is SNHLY and CDR2 FYNNEI. V dropped 7 bases and J dropped 3 bases, with 6 bases sitting between them. CDR3 bases: TGTGCCAGCACACTAAAAGAGACCCAGTACTTC. Its protein product is CASTLKETQYF.

V is TRBV29-1 and J is TRBJ2-7; 8 positions agree with TRBD2. Germline V CDR1 and CDR2: SQVTM, ANQGSEA. Losses at the gene ends were 6 bases for V and 2 bases for J; bases not matched to a gene: 3. This CDR3 has 12 residues. CDR3 sequence (DNA): TGCAGCGTACTAGCGGCTACCTACGAGCAGTACTTC. Protein sequence: CSVLAATYEQYF.

J is TRBJ1-2 and V is TRBV19; 7 positions agree with TRBD1. The CDR3 consists of 11 residues. Germline lookup yields CDR1 LNHDA and CDR2 SQIVND (reference sequence). CDR3 in amino acids: CAGQADYGYTF. CDR3 DNA sequence: TGTGCAGGACAGGCAGACTATGGCTACACCTTC.

This sequence joins TRBV18 and TRBJ1-5; 7 positions match TRBD1. V lost 3 bases, J lost 5 bases, and 1 base stayed unmatched. The CDR3 contains 13 residues. Germline lookup yields CDR1 KGHSH and CDR2 LQKENI. In DNA form, the CDR3 reads TGTGCCAGCTCACCGGACAGGTATCAGCCCCAGCATTTT. It yields the protein CASSPDRYQPQHF. The entire variable domain, with the rest obtained from reference TRBV18 and TRBJ1-5, is as follows: NAGVMQNPRHLVRRRGQEARLRCSPMKGHSHVYWYRQLPEEGLKFMVYLQKENIIDESGMPKERFSAEFPKEGPSILRIQQVVRGDSAAYFCASSPDRYQPQHFGDGTRLSIL.

This chain uses TRBV7-3 with TRBJ1-1; possible D gene TRBD1, 6 bases. Germline V gives CDR1 SGHTA, CDR2 FQGTGA. The V end lost 5 bases, the J end lost 3 bases, and 13 bases lay between the germline ends. The CDR3 is 14 residues long. The CDR3 protein is CASSPQGWDTEAFF. As DNA, the CDR3 is TGTGCCAGCAGCCCGCAGGGGTGGGACACTGAAGCTTTCTTT.

V is TRBV4-3 and J is TRBJ2-2, with D possibly being TRBD1 (5 bases). CDR1 and CDR2 (germline): LGHNA, YSLEER. Trimming removed 7 bases at V and 4 bases at J, with 25 bases between. The CDR3 is 18 residues long. The CDR3 coding sequence is TGCGCCAGCAAGACCTTTGATAGGGGTATCGGTATCACCGGGGAGCTGTTTTTT. Its translation is CASKTFDRGIGITGELFF.

This clone appeared a single time. The chain employs TRBV28 and TRBJ2-2; 8 nucleotides align to TRBD2. This CDR3 spans 15 amino acids. The germline V gene encodes CDR1 MDHEN and CDR2 SYDVKM. The trim removed 7 bases at V and 6 bases at J, leaving 10 bases unmatched. CDR3 coding DNA: TGTGCCAGCAAATCCGGGGGGGCAGGGTCCGGGGAGCTGTTTTTT. Its protein product is CASKSGGAGSGELFF.

The rearrangement joins TRBV11-1 to TRBJ1-1, with TRBD1 matching 7 bases. Germline CDR1 is SGHAT and CDR2 is FQDESV (reference sequence). V dropped 1 base and J dropped 8; count of bases not matched to a gene: 10. This CDR3 is 15 amino acids long. The CDR3 DNA reads TGTGCCAGCAGCTTAGGGGCCTACAGGGGCGGGGAAGCTTTCTTT. Amino acid sequence: CASSLGAYRGGEAFF.

V usage is TRBV10-3 and J usage is TRBJ2-3; tentatively, D is TRBD1 (5 bases). The CDR3 is 12 amino acids. The germline gives CDR1 ENHRY, CDR2 SYGVKD. V was shortened by 10 bases and J by 15 bases, with 23 bases between the two germline ends. CDR3 sequence reads: CATRGAAPGEYF. The CDR3 coding sequence is TGTGCCACAAGGGGTGCGGCCCCCGGAGAATATTTT.

The chain has TRBV4-3 and TRBJ1-1, with 7 bases fitting TRBD1. Germline CDR1 reads LGHNA; CDR2 reads YSLEER. Unmatched junction bases numbered 4, after V lost 0 bases and J lost 6 bases. There are 14 residues in the CDR3. CDR3 in DNA: TGCGCCAGCAGCCAAGATACGACAGGGCCTGAAGCTTTCTTT. Protein product: CASSQDTTGPEAFF.